The T cell receptor (beta chain) described here comes from a study of T cells in Graves' hyperthyroidism and ophthalmopathy. Study overall: Peripheral blood samples were taken at initial diagnosis, prior to any treatment. Notes on the study in general: A model of 13 V-J features distinguished ophthalmopathy from stable hyperthyroidism. Expanded thyroid clonotypes (above 0.001) were mostly also found in blood.

In regard to this clonotype: Its antigen is unidentified.

The CDR3 is 17 amino acids. The ends were cut back, 1 base at V and 0 bases at J, with 12 bases in the middle. Germline CDR1 is MGHRA and CDR2 is YSYEKL. Authors of the study amplified TCR beta CDR3 regions from RNA transcripts. Primed by the HTBI set, a first-round RT-PCR was run on the TCR CDR3. A single record per CDR3 protein comes from TCRdb applying MiXCR to the multiplex PCR reads. The table includes hundreds of thousands of distinct CDR3 sequences, around 38% detected once. Diagnoses used clinical symptoms, serum thyroxine and TRAb, thyroid ultrasound and orbital computed tomography. Sequencing was carried out using blood. The chain recombines TRBV4-1 with TRBJ1-4; D gene uncertain. The source is a man between 18 and 29 years old with Graves' hyperthyroidism. The CDR3 spells CASSQVALGPTNEKLFF. In DNA, the CDR3 is TGCGCCAGCAGCCAAGTCGCTCTGGGCCCAACTAATGAAAAACTGTTTTTT.